These 27 T cell receptor beta chains share one sample of origin, sequenced in a study of blood T cell repertoires in COVID-19. Method: immunoSEQ multiplex PCR; TCRdb's copy keeps in-frame clones and lacks some. The sample yields roughly 130,000 clones, around 85% seen once. Sequences were obtained from PBMCs or T cells enriched from blood (not recorded which). These receptors were obtained from a man in his fifties who had recovered from COVID-19.

The chain employs TRBV6-5 and TRBJ1-2; 7 nucleotides align to TRBD1. The J segment lost 0 bases and the V segment lost 4 bases, leaving 5 bases of the junction unmatched. This CDR3 is built from 15 residues. The V gene's germline CDR1 is MNHEY and CDR2 SVGAGI. The CDR3 is CASSSNTGANYGYTF. CDR3 in DNA: TGTGCCAGCAGTTCCAACACAGGGGCTAACTATGGCTACACCTTC.

The genes are TRBV2 and TRBJ2-4, with D maybe TRBD2 (6 bases). The CDR3 totals 14 residues. The germline V and J ends were trimmed by 4 bases and 8 bases, with 15 bases remaining between them. The germline gives CDR1 SNHLY, CDR2 FYNNEI. CDR3 in amino acids: CASSGLASGDIQYF. CDR3 bases: TGTGCCAGCAGTGGACTGGCATCGGGGGACATTCAGTACTTC. Full variable domain (remainder filled in from reference TRBV2 and TRBJ2-4): EPEVTQTPSHQVTQMGQEVILRCVPISNHLYFYWYRQILGQKVEFLVSFYNNEISEKSEIFDDQFSVERPDGSNFTLKIRSTKLEDSAMYFCASSGLASGDIQYFGAGTRLSVL.

CDR3 residues: CASSSGLGGELFF. CDR3 bases: TGTGCCAGCAGCTCAGGGTTAGGCGGGGAGCTGTTTTTT. The chain carries TRBV7-2 and TRBJ2-2; possibly TRBD1 for D (5 bases). Trimming shortened V by 4 bases and J by 7 bases, and 10 bases separated the two germline ends. There are 13 residues in the CDR3. Germline V gene lookup returns CDR1 SGHTA and CDR2 FQGNSA.

The chain employs TRBV30 and TRBJ1-3; 7 bases line up with TRBD1. Germline V gives CDR1 GTSNPN, CDR2 SVGIG (reference sequence). The CDR3 has 14 amino acids. Trimming cost V 4 bases and J 3 bases; bases outside gene matches: 6. The CDR3 loop reads CAWTPGGFGNTIYF. The CDR3 bases are TGTGCCTGGACCCCAGGGGGGTTTGGAAACACCATATATTTT.

This chain joins TRBV5-6 and TRBJ1-1, with D possibly being TRBD1 (5 bases). V lost 0 bases and J 4 bases, leaving 10 bases between the germline ends. CDR1 is SGHDT and CDR2 is YYEEEE in the germline V gene. This CDR3 region has 14 residues. The CDR3 loop reads CASSLDGGGTEAFF. As DNA, the CDR3 is TGTGCCAGCAGCTTGGACGGGGGTGGCACTGAAGCTTTCTTT.

CDR3 coding DNA: TGTGCCAGCAGACGTAAACCTGAGGGTATCTATGGCTACACCTTC. Translated, it gives CASRRKPEGIYGYTF. The chain combines TRBV6-5 with TRBJ1-2; D unresolved. Germline V lookup: CDR1 MNHEY, CDR2 SVGAGI. Trimming removed 6 bases at V and 4 bases at J, with 18 bases between. The CDR3 loop spans 15 amino acids.

This clone was detected a few times. This chain connects TRBV7-8 to TRBJ1-3; no clear D. The CDR3 length is 14 residues. The germline V gene has CDR1 SGHVS and CDR2 FQNEAQ. Trimming pared 5 bases from V and 0 bases from J, leaving 8 bases between. CDR3 sequence reads: CASSLGGSGNTIYF. CDR3 coding DNA: TGTGCCAGCAGCCTCGGAGGCTCTGGAAACACCATATATTTT.

V and J are TRBV5-5 and TRBJ1-5; 7 nucleotides align to TRBD1. The CDR3 loop spans 15 amino acids. Germline CDR1 and CDR2: SGHKS and YYEKEE (reference sequence). V was pared by 3 bases and J by 1 base, with 4 bases of the junction left unmatched. CDR3 residues: CASSSGTASNQPQHF. The CDR3 coding sequence is TGTGCCAGCAGCTCCGGGACAGCCAGCAATCAGCCCCAGCATTTT.

V is TRBV19 and J is TRBJ2-7; D ambiguous. Germline assignment: CDR1 LNHDA and CDR2 SQIVND (reference sequence). This CDR3 region has 13 residues. Between the trimmed V and J ends, which lost 5 bases and 2 bases, there was a span of 10 bases. CDR3 sequence (DNA): TGTGCCAGTAGTTTACAATACCCCTACGAGCAGTACTTC. Residues: CASSLQYPYEQYF.

The chain employs TRBV2 and TRBJ1-1, with D unresolved. V lost 7 bases, J lost 0 bases, and 15 bases lay in between. Germline loops: CDR1 SNHLY, CDR2 FYNNEI. The CDR3 has 15 amino acids. Written as DNA, the CDR3 is TGTGCCAGCATCCCCCCGGTGGTGATGAACACTGAAGCTTTCTTT. Its translation is CASIPPVVMNTEAFF.

This clone was seen only a few times. The rearrangement links TRBV18 to TRBJ2-5; possible D gene TRBD2, 5 bases. The CDR3 runs 15 residues. V shed 2 bases and J shed 4 bases, with 14 bases lying between them. Germline CDR1 KGHSH, CDR2 LQKENI. CDR3 sequence: CASSPISGSGETQYF. Here the CDR3 DNA reads TGTGCCAGCTCACCAATCAGCGGCAGTGGAGAGACCCAGTACTTC.

J is TRBJ1-1 and V is TRBV29-1; D is possibly TRBD1 (5 bases). The CDR3 consists of 13 residues. The germline V and J ends were trimmed by 6 bases and 1 base, with 12 bases remaining between them. Germline CDR1 SQVTM, CDR2 ANQGSEA. The CDR3: CSVGTPPNTEAFF. CDR3 sequence (DNA): TGCAGCGTCGGGACTCCGCCGAACACTGAAGCTTTCTTT.

The CDR3 sequence: CASSDRGSSYNEQFF. In DNA form, the CDR3 reads TGTGCCAGCAGTGACAGGGGATCCTCCTACAATGAGCAGTTCTTC. This chain joins TRBV6-1 and TRBJ2-1; maybe TRBD1 (6 bases). The V end was cut by 3 bases, the J end by 0 bases, with 9 bases between. Germline lookup yields CDR1 MNHNS and CDR2 SASEGT. This CDR3 comprises 15 residues.

The rearrangement uses TRBV28 and TRBJ2-3; D remains ambiguous. The germline gives CDR1 MDHEN, CDR2 SYDVKM. The CDR3 runs 15 residues. Trimming shortened V by 5 bases and J by 3 bases, and 15 bases separated the two germline ends. The CDR3 coding sequence is TGTGCCAGCAGTCCTACGCCTTTGCGAACAGATACGCAGTATTTT. It yields the protein CASSPTPLRTDTQYF.

The chain couples TRBV5-1 to TRBJ2-1; 12 bases align to TRBD2. V lost 7 bases, J lost 7 bases, and 6 bases stayed unmatched. Germline V gene data show CDR1 as SGHRS and CDR2 as YFSETQ. The CDR3 consists of 14 residues. This chain's CDR3 is CASYLAGGLNEQFF. DNA of the CDR3: TGCGCCAGCTACCTAGCGGGGGGGCTGAATGAGCAGTTCTTC.

The sample holds a few counts of this clone. The chain links TRBV19 to TRBJ2-1, with D possibly being TRBD2 (7 bases). The V end lost 2 bases, the J end lost 0 bases, and 14 bases lay between the germline ends. The germline gives CDR1 LNHDA, CDR2 SQIVND (reference sequence). CDR3 length equals 17 residues. CDR3: CASSISAGASSYNEQFF. CDR3 in DNA: TGTGCCAGTAGTATATCCGCGGGGGCGAGCTCCTACAATGAGCAGTTCTTC.

This sequence joins TRBV15 and TRBJ2-2; the D gene is possibly TRBD2 (5 bases). V shed 6 bases and J shed 6 bases, with 11 bases lying between them. This CDR3 is built from 13 residues. The germline gives CDR1 LNHNV, CDR2 YYDKDF (reference sequence). The CDR3 DNA sequence: TGTGCCACCAGGAAGAACGGGGCCGGGGAGCTGTTTTTT. This codes for CATRKNGAGELFF.

V is TRBV7-2 and J is TRBJ1-5; D is uncertain. This CDR3 spans 12 amino acids. Germline lookup yields CDR1 SGHTA and CDR2 FQGNSA. V was pared by 6 bases and J by 5 bases, with 8 bases between. The CDR3 nucleotides read TGTGCCAGCAGTCCCTCGGATCAGCCCCAGCATTTT. This sequence encodes CASSPSDQPQHF.

This sequence joins TRBV5-8 and TRBJ1-1, with 8 positions matching TRBD1. This CDR3 has 17 amino acids. Trimming cost V 3 bases and J 0 bases; bases outside gene matches: 10. Germline-derived CDR1 and CDR2 are SGHTS and YDEGEE. The CDR3 spells CASSSFGTGPMNTEAFF. The DNA for the CDR3 is TGTGCCAGCAGCTCGTTTGGGACAGGCCCTATGAACACTGAAGCTTTCTTT. The variable domain in full, with the rest retrieved from reference TRBV5-8 and TRBJ1-1, is EAGVTQSPTHLIKTRGQQATLRCSPISGHTSVYWYQQALGLGLQFLLWYDEGEERNRGNFPPRFSGRQFPNYSSELNVNALELEDSALYLCASSSFGTGPMNTEAFFGQGTRLTVV.

The rearrangement joins TRBV10-3 to TRBJ1-2; 8 bases match TRBD1. V lost 6 bases to trimming and J lost 3 bases; unmatched junction nucleotides: 6. The CDR3 has 14 residues. CDR1 ENHRY and CDR2 SYGVKD come from the germline V gene. For the CDR3, the DNA is TGTGCCATCAGGAAAGCAGGGGGCGACTATGGCTACACCTTC. It yields the protein CAIRKAGGDYGYTF.

The gene calls are TRBV9 and TRBJ1-1; TRBD1 matches 8 bases. This CDR3 contains 16 residues. V shed 4 bases, J shed 0 bases, and the junction held 8 bases outside the gene matches. The germline gives CDR1 SGDLS, CDR2 YYNGEE. CDR3 region: CASSTSGTGVNTEAFF. For the CDR3, the DNA is TGTGCCAGCAGCACGAGTGGGACAGGCGTGAACACTGAAGCTTTCTTT.

The J gene is TRBJ2-3, the V gene TRBV6-4; maybe TRBD2 (6 bases). Deletions cut 3 bases from V and 0 bases from J, with 10 bases between. The CDR3 is made up of 15 amino acids. Germline V gene sequence: CDR1 MRHNA, CDR2 SNTAGT. CDR3 sequence: CASSEGAGSTDTQYF. In DNA form, the CDR3 reads TGTGCCAGCAGTGAAGGGGCGGGAAGCACAGATACGCAGTATTTT.

The rearrangement joins TRBV7-9 to TRBJ2-7; the D gene is possibly TRBD2 (5 bases). The germline CDR1 and CDR2 sequences are SEHNR and FQNEAQ (reference sequence). The CDR3 spans 12 residues. Trimming shortened V by 0 bases and J by 13 bases, and 13 bases separated the two germline ends. This CDR3 reads CASSLANGECYF. As DNA, the CDR3 is TGTGCCAGCAGCTTAGCGAACGGGGAATGCTACTTC. Complete variable domain (other parts from reference TRBV7-9 and TRBJ2-7): DTGVSQNPRHKITKRGQNVTFRCDPISEHNRLYWYRQTLGQGPEFLTYFQNEAQLEKSRLLSDRFSAERPKGSFSTLEIQRTEQGDSAMYLCASSLANGECYFGPGTRLTVT.

The V and J genes are TRBV6-5 and TRBJ1-1; D is perhaps TRBD1 (5 bases). CDR3 length equals 15 residues. Germline assignment: CDR1 MNHEY and CDR2 SVGAGI. V lost 7 bases and J 1 base, leaving 16 bases between the germline ends. The CDR3 DNA reads as TGTGCCAGCAACGCCCGGGACTTAGGGAACACTGAAGCTTTCTTT. Protein: CASNARDLGNTEAFF.

This chain uses TRBV6-5 with TRBJ2-1; perhaps TRBD2 as D (6 bases). The CDR3 length is 15 residues. Germline assignment: CDR1 MNHEY and CDR2 SVGAGI. Trimming cost V 6 bases and J 3 bases, with 15 bases left between them. The CDR3 DNA is TGTGCCAGCAGCCGCCCCGGGGGAATCTACAATGAGCAGTTCTTC. It is translated as CASSRPGGIYNEQFF.

The chain couples TRBV30 to TRBJ1-5; 8 bases match TRBD1. Germline V gene lookup returns CDR1 GTSNPN and CDR2 SVGIG (reference sequence). The CDR3 totals 16 residues. The V segment lost 2 bases and the J segment 5 bases; nucleotides outside the gene matches: 11. This CDR3 reads CAWSRRGTGGDQPQHF. The DNA for the CDR3 is TGTGCCTGGAGTCGAAGGGGGACAGGTGGGGATCAGCCCCAGCATTTT.

This chain joins TRBV7-2 and TRBJ2-7, with D possibly TRBD1 on 6 matching bases. V was pared by 1 base and J by 4 bases, with 23 bases between. The germline V gene has CDR1 SGHTA and CDR2 FQGNSA. The CDR3 extends over 18 amino acids. In nucleotides, the CDR3 is TGTGCCAGCAGCTTAGTCCCTCTCACAGGGTTGACCCTTTACGAGCAGTACTTC. Its protein product is CASSLVPLTGLTLYEQYF.